The 5 T cell receptor beta chains given below trace back to one sample, sequenced in a study of T cells in Graves' hyperthyroidism and ophthalmopathy. The CDR3 regions of TCR beta were amplified from RNA transcripts. In the first-round RT-PCR of the TCR CDR3, the HTBI primer set was used. TCRdb re-derived calls from the multiplex PCR reads in MiXCR, one entry per CDR3 protein. The repertoire holds roughly 560,000 distinct CDR3 sequences, with about 15% as singletons. Sample: blood. These receptors all come from a woman aged 40 to 50 with Graves' ophthalmopathy.

This clonotype was detected many times. The chain links TRBV15 to TRBJ2-2; no definite D call. From germline, CDR1 is LNHNV and CDR2 YYDKDF (reference sequence). V lost 0 bases to trimming and J lost 6 bases, with 11 bases between them. This CDR3 is built from 15 residues. CDR3 amino acids: CATSRDLSGAGELFF. CDR3 DNA: TGTGCCACCAGCAGAGATCTTTCAGGCGCCGGGGAGCTGTTTTTT.

This clonotype was counted only a few times. The CDR3 protein is CASSLSPGTGNYGYTF. In DNA form, the CDR3 reads TGTGCCAGCAGTCTAAGTCCCGGGACAGGGAACTATGGCTACACCTTC. This chain links TRBV6-1 with TRBJ1-2, with 9 nucleotides matching TRBD1. With V trimmed by 5 bases and J by 2 bases, 9 bases remained unmatched. Germline assignment: CDR1 MNHNS and CDR2 SASEGT. The CDR3 covers 16 residues.

This clonotype was picked up a small number of times. The chain carries TRBV13 and TRBJ2-7; no clear D. Germline lookup yields CDR1 PRHDT and CDR2 FYEKMQ (reference sequence). V lost 5 bases and J lost 0, with 5 bases in between. This CDR3 has 12 amino acids. The CDR3 sequence is CASSQNSYEQYF. CDR3 nucleotide sequence: TGTGCCAGCAGCCAGAACTCCTACGAGCAGTACTTC.

This clonotype was recorded many times. The rearrangement joins TRBV19 to TRBJ2-2; D is perhaps TRBD1 (6 bases). Germline V gives CDR1 LNHDA, CDR2 SQIVND (reference sequence). The CDR3 totals 14 residues. V shed 6 bases and J shed 4 bases, with 12 bases lying between them. The CDR3 reads CASRKTGITGELFF. The CDR3 bases are TGTGCCAGTAGGAAAACAGGGATCACCGGGGAGCTGTTTTTT.

Ten or more counts support this clonotype. V usage is TRBV6-2 or TRBV6-3 and J usage is TRBJ2-7; 8 bases align to TRBD2. This CDR3 comprises 15 residues. Trimming cost V 2 bases and J 3 bases; bases outside gene matches: 6. Germline loops: CDR1 MNHEY, CDR2 SVGEGT. For the CDR3, the DNA is TGTGCCAGCAGTTACGCCGGGACTAGGAGCTACGAGCAGTACTTC. This gives the protein CASSYAGTRSYEQYF.